This TCR beta chain was captured in a study of blood T cell repertoires in COVID-19. Study overall: Some COVID-19 samples were acute and others convalescent; all came from the United States, Italy and Spain.

After removal of 4 bases from V and 5 bases from J, the junction contained 17 bases not matched to a gene. The CDR3 loop spans 17 amino acids. Germline V gene data show CDR1 as SGHRS and CDR2 as YFSETQ. Original data processing: From reference gene primer amplification, estimates of nucleated cell counts were derived. Clones were read by immunoSEQ multiplex PCR, and TCRdb kept only the in-frame ones, dropping some. That table is the source of V, J and clone size, and D and trimming were worked out from the DNA. This repertoire shows 95,000 to 100,000 clones, more than 75% found once; its top ten account for roughly 10%.

The specimen sequenced was peripheral blood. The sequence was collected from a woman in her twenties or thirties with acute or convalescent COVID-19. V is TRBV5-1 and J is TRBJ1-1; TRBD1 aligns across 7 bases. The CDR3: CASSPPTGQRRNTEAFF. The CDR3 coding sequence is TGCGCCAGCAGCCCCCCGACGGGACAGCGGAGGAATACTGAAGCTTTCTTT. Drawing the rest from reference TRBV5-1 and TRBJ1-1, the complete variable domain is KAGVTQTPRYLIKTRGQQVTLSCSPISGHRSVSWYQQTPGQGLQFLFEYFSETQRNKGNFPGRFSGRQFSNSRSEMNVSTLELGDSALYLCASSPPTGQRRNTEAFFGQGTRLTVV.